The 15 T cell receptor beta chains listed next were all sequenced from one sample in a study of T cells expressing NK-cell markers. TCRdb re-called the 5' RACE reads and catalogs CDR3 proteins one per entry, DNA excluded. This sample's table has 140,000 or so distinct CDR3 sequences. What was sequenced was blood T cells: a sorted CD56 or NKG2C T cell subset, CD4+ or CD8+ T cells, or bulk PBMC T cells (not recorded which). Receptor source: a man between 18 and 29 years old in good health.

The chain has TRBV19 and TRBJ2-3; TCRdb lists TRBD2, though no DNA is available to test this call. This CDR3 spans 16 amino acids. Germline V gives CDR1 LNHDA, CDR2 SQIVND (reference sequence). The CDR3 protein is CASSTTSGSPADTQYF.

This chain joins TRBV4-3 and TRBJ2-1; TCRdb's D call, TRBD1, is unchecked because there is no DNA. This CDR3 has 16 residues. Per the germline V gene, CDR1 is LGHNA and CDR2 is YSLEER. This CDR3 is CASSQNANFQGHEQFF.

The chain has TRBV6-1 and TRBJ2-7; TCRdb selects TRBD1, and the lack of DNA leaves this call unchecked. CDR3 length equals 13 residues. In germline, CDR1 is MNHNS, CDR2 SASEGT. This chain's CDR3 is CASSLGTGGEQYF.

The CDR3 is CASSLAGRAGEELFF. The chain carries TRBV5-1 and TRBJ2-2; lacking DNA, the TRBD2 call made by TCRdb goes unchecked. Germline CDR1 SGHRS, CDR2 YFSETQ. The CDR3 loop spans 15 amino acids. The whole variable domain, remainder taken from reference TRBV5-1 and TRBJ2-2, is KAGVTQTPRYLIKTRGQQVTLSCSPISGHRSVSWYQQTPGQGLQFLFEYFSETQRNKGNFPGRFSGRQFSNSRSEMNVSTLELGDSALYLCASSLAGRAGEELFFGEGSRLTVL.

The rearrangement joins TRBV19 to TRBJ2-2; TCRdb's assignment of TRBD1 cannot be checked, as there is no DNA. The CDR3 runs 12 residues. The V gene's germline CDR1 is LNHDA and CDR2 SQIVND (reference sequence). The CDR3 region is CASRGASGELFF.

This chain joins TRBV20-1 and TRBJ2-3; checking the TCRdb D call of TRBD1 is not possible without DNA. The CDR3 has 14 residues. The germline gives CDR1 DFQATT, CDR2 SNEGSKA (reference sequence). The CDR3 is CSARELVPGTTQYF.

The chain joins TRBV15 to TRBJ2-3; the TCRdb D gene call, TRBD2, has no DNA to confirm it. The CDR3 has 17 amino acids. The germline V gene has CDR1 LNHNV and CDR2 YYDKDF (reference sequence). CDR3 amino acids: CATSREGLAGGTDTQYF. The full variable domain, with the rest looked up from reference TRBV15 and TRBJ2-3, is DAMVIQNPRYQVTQFGKPVTLSCSQTLNHNVMYWYQQKSSQAPKLLFHYYDKDFNNEADTPDNFQSRRPNTSFCFLDIRSPGLGDTAMYLCATSREGLAGGTDTQYFGPGTRLTVL.

This chain links TRBV6-5 with TRBJ2-2; the D call from TCRdb, TRBD2, cannot be confirmed without DNA. Germline-derived CDR1 and CDR2 are MNHEY and SVGAGI. This CDR3 is built from 18 residues. This CDR3 reads CASSYYYRGGTNTGELFF.

This rearrangement joins TRBV7-2 to TRBJ2-1; TCRdb's D gene call, TRBD1, goes unchecked for lack of DNA. CDR1 is SGHTA, CDR2 FQGNSA, per germline. The CDR3 sequence is 15 residues long. Here the CDR3 reads CASSPGLLLSNEQFF.

The chain recombines TRBV12-3 or TRBV12-4 with TRBJ2-1; TCRdb gives TRBD2 as the D gene, but with no DNA this cannot be confirmed. The CDR3 extends over 15 amino acids. The CDR3 here is CASSLGTSGTTEQFF.

The J gene is TRBJ2-1, the V gene TRBV12-3 or TRBV12-4; TCRdb picks TRBD1, but there is no DNA to check that call. This CDR3 is built from 14 residues. The chain's CDR3 is CASRSRDRVHEQFF.

This rearrangement joins TRBV2 to TRBJ2-2; TCRdb proposes TRBD2, but this gene call is untestable without DNA. Per the germline V gene, CDR1 is SNHLY and CDR2 is FYNNEI. The CDR3 consists of 16 residues. CDR3 in amino acids: CASSPGTPKNTGELFF.

V usage is TRBV29-1 and J usage is TRBJ2-1; TCRdb proposes TRBD2, but this gene call is untestable without DNA. There are 13 residues in the CDR3. From germline, CDR1 is SQVTM and CDR2 ANQGSEA. The CDR3 loop reads CSVGLAGVYGQFF.

The chain joins TRBV23-1 to TRBJ2-7; TCRdb designates TRBD2, a call that cannot be tested without DNA. TRBV23-1 is annotated as an ORF whose role is uncertain. This CDR3 region has 14 residues. The CDR3 sequence: CASSKTRGVGEQYF.

The rearrangement uses TRBV20-1 and TRBJ2-1. CDR1 is DFQATT, CDR2 SNEGSKA, per germline (reference sequence). CDR3 length equals 14 residues. CDR3 region: CSASGGRSYNEQFF.